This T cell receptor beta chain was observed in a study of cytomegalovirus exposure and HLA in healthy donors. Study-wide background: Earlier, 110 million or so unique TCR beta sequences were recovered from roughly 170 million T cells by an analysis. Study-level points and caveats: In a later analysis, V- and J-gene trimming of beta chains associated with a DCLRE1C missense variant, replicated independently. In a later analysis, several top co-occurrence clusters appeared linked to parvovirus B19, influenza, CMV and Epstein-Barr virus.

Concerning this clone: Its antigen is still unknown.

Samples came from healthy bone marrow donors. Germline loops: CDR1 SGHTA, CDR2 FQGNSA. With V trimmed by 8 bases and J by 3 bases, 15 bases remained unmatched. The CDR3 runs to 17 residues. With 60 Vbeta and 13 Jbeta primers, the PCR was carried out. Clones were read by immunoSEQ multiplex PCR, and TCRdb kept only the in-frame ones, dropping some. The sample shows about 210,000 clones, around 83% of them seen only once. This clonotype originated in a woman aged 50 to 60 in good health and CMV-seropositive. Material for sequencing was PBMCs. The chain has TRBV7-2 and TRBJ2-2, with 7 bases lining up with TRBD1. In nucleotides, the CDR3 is TGTGCCAGCGCAAGCCACGTGGACAGGATTTACACCGGGGAGCTGTTTTTT. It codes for CASASHVDRIYTGELFF.